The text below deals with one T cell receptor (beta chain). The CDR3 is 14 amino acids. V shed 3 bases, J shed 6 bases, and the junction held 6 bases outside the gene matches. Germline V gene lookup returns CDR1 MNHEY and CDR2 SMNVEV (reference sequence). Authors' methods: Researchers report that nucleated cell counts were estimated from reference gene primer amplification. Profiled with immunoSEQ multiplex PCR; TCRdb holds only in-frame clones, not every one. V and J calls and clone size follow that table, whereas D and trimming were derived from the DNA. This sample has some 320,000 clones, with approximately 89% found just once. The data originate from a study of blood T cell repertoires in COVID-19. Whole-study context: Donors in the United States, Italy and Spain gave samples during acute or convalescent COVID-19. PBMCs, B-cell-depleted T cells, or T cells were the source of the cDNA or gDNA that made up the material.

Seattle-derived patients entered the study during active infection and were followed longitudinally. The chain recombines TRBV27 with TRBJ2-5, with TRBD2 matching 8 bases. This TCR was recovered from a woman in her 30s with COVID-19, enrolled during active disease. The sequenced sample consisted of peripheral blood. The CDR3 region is CASSFSGAQQTQYF. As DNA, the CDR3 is TGTGCCAGCAGTTTTAGCGGGGCGCAACAGACCCAGTACTTC.